The next 19 T cell receptor beta chains were all read from a single sample in a study of shared clonotypes between healthy human individuals. Measured with immunoSEQ multiplex PCR; TCRdb has only the in-frame clones, and not every one. Of 2 million to 3 million clones listed, roughly 93% are singletons. The specimen sequenced was naive CD4+ T cells from PBMCs. The subset was: CD45RA+ positively selected. The receptors originated from a man aged 18 to 29 in good health. Some clones in this sample may be carry-over from other donors' samples.

V gene TRBV6-5 combines with J gene TRBJ2-6; 7 bases line up with TRBD2. The CDR3 loop spans 15 amino acids. J was trimmed by 0 bases and V by 8 bases; bases with no gene match: 4. Germline CDR1 MNHEY, CDR2 SVGAGI. Written as DNA, the CDR3 is TGTGCCAGCTCTAGGGAGGGCTCTGGGGCCAACGTCCTGACTTTC. Its protein is CASSREGSGANVLTF.

A few counts support this clone. The chain is built from TRBV27 and TRBJ1-1; D might be TRBD1 (5 bases). Looked up from germline, CDR1 is MNHEY and CDR2 is SMNVEV (reference sequence). V lost 5 bases and J 5 bases, leaving 12 bases between the germline ends. The CDR3 consists of 13 residues. CDR3 coding DNA: TGTGCCAGCAGTCTGACACGGGGGACTGAAGCTTTCTTT. This sequence encodes CASSLTRGTEAFF.

The chain links TRBV28 to TRBJ2-5, with 9 bases identical to TRBD1. The J call may not be correct, given that the DNA end is closer to TRBJ2-7. CDR3 length: 14 residues. CDR1 and CDR2 (germline): MDHEN, SYDVKM. The CDR3 spells CASSFIRDRAEQYF. The DNA of the CDR3 is TGTGCCAGCAGTTTTATTCGGGACAGGGCCGAGCAGTACTTC.

CDR3 loop: CASRTGSSYEQYF. The CDR3 coding sequence is TGTGCCAGCAGGACAGGGAGCTCCTACGAGCAGTACTTC. The chain links TRBV6-5 to TRBJ2-7, with 7 positions matching TRBD1. This CDR3 comprises 13 residues. Trimming at V came to 6 bases and at J to 0 bases, leaving 2 bases not matched to a gene. CDR1 is MNHEY and CDR2 is SVGAGI in the germline V gene.

CDR3 protein: CASSLFGGQGFDEQYF. CDR3 in DNA: TGTGCCAGCAGCTTATTTGGTGGACAGGGTTTCGACGAGCAGTACTTC. The chain combines TRBV7-2 with TRBJ2-7, with 8 bases identical to TRBD1. Germline CDR1 reads SGHTA; CDR2 reads FQGNSA. V lost 2 bases and J lost 5; bases outside the gene matches: 11. The CDR3 loop spans 16 amino acids.

V is TRBV19 and J is TRBJ1-5; 8 nucleotides agree with TRBD1. The trim removed 7 bases at V and 3 bases at J, leaving 8 bases unmatched. CDR1 is LNHDA, CDR2 SQIVND, per germline (reference sequence). The CDR3 sequence is 15 residues long. The CDR3 protein is CASNLDRVDNQPQHF. The CDR3 DNA follows: TGTGCCAGTAACCTGGACAGGGTTGACAATCAGCCCCAGCATTTT.

The V and J genes are TRBV11-2 and TRBJ2-1, with TRBD2 identical over 8 bases. Germline-derived CDR1 and CDR2 are SGHAT and FQNNGV. With 1 base clipped from V and 3 bases from J, the junction kept 5 bases outside the gene matches. The CDR3 runs 16 residues. CDR3 amino acids: CASSLGGSGNYNEQFF. DNA for the CDR3: TGTGCCAGCAGCTTAGGGGGTAGCGGGAACTACAATGAGCAGTTCTTC.

This rearrangement joins TRBV7-2 to TRBJ2-4; D gene uncertain. Germline assignment: CDR1 SGHTA and CDR2 FQGNSA. Trimming took 0 bases from V and 4 from J, leaving 10 bases between them. The CDR3 is 15 amino acids. The CDR3 DNA reads TGTGCCAGCAGCTTAGCTGTCATGGGGAAAAACATTCAGTACTTC. Translating it yields CASSLAVMGKNIQYF.

This chain joins TRBV19 and TRBJ2-2, with 13 bases fitting TRBD2. This CDR3 region has 19 residues. With 3 bases clipped from V and 2 bases from J, the junction kept 9 bases outside the gene matches. Germline values: CDR1 LNHDA, CDR2 SQIVND (reference sequence). DNA for the CDR3: TGTGCCAGTAGTATCCCCCGGACTAGCGGGAGAATCAACACCGGGGAGCTGTTTTTT. Residues: CASSIPRTSGRINTGELFF.

V is TRBV6-5 and J is TRBJ1-3, with no clear D. Germline-derived CDR1 and CDR2 are MNHEY and SVGAGI. The CDR3 runs to 16 residues. V lost 2 bases, J lost 2 bases, and 13 bases lay in between. DNA of the CDR3: TGTGCCAGCAGTTACGGGTGGGCGAGTACTGGAAACACCATATATTTT. This sequence encodes CASSYGWASTGNTIYF.

The chain couples TRBV9 to TRBJ2-1, with 10 bases that match TRBD2. The trim removed 0 bases at V and 1 base at J, leaving 13 bases unmatched. From germline, CDR1 is SGDLS and CDR2 YYNGEE. The length of the CDR3 is 20 residues. The CDR3: CASSVARGASGSGSYNEQFF. The CDR3 nucleotides read TGTGCCAGCAGCGTAGCTCGCGGGGCTAGCGGGAGTGGGTCCTACAATGAGCAGTTCTTC.

The chain combines TRBV7-2 with TRBJ2-3; the D gene is possibly TRBD1 (6 bases). Trimming pared 1 base from V and 4 bases from J, leaving 9 bases between. Germline V gene sequence: CDR1 SGHTA, CDR2 FQGNSA. The length of the CDR3 is 14 residues. As DNA, the CDR3 is TGTGCCAGCAGCTTAGTGACAGGCCCAGATACGCAGTATTTT. Its protein is CASSLVTGPDTQYF.

This clone has just one count. The chain has TRBV7-2 and TRBJ1-4; 8 bases are shared with TRBD1. CDR3 length equals 15 residues. V shed 4 bases and J 8 bases; nucleotides not matched to a gene: 9. Germline-derived CDR1 and CDR2 are SGHTA and FQGNSA. This chain's CDR3 is CASSSQQGVGEKLFF. The CDR3 bases are TGTGCCAGCAGCTCGCAACAGGGGGTCGGAGAAAAACTGTTTTTT.

The CDR3 region is CASRKRTGGNQPQHF. The CDR3 DNA reads TGTGCCAGCAGAAAACGGACAGGGGGAAATCAGCCCCAGCATTTT. V gene TRBV28 combines with J gene TRBJ1-5, with 10 bases identical to TRBD1. V dropped 6 bases and J dropped 4; count of bases not matched to a gene: 6. CDR1 is MDHEN, CDR2 SYDVKM, per germline. The CDR3 loop spans 15 amino acids.

DNA for the CDR3: TGTGCCAGCAGGGGGGACAGCGCTAACTATGGCTACACCTTC. This sequence encodes CASRGDSANYGYTF. This sequence joins TRBV6-1 and TRBJ1-2; 7 positions agree with TRBD1. The J segment lost 0 bases and the V segment lost 6 bases, leaving 4 bases of the junction unmatched. Germline V CDR1 and CDR2: MNHNS, SASEGT. CDR3 length: 14 residues.

The chain has TRBV5-8 and TRBJ1-4; 8 bases line up with TRBD1. Germline CDR1 SGHTS, CDR2 YDEGEE. With 0 bases clipped from V and 4 bases from J, the junction kept 8 bases outside the gene matches. This CDR3 region has 17 residues. The CDR3 sequence: CASSLGQGALVNEKLFF. CDR3 DNA: TGTGCCAGCAGCTTGGGTCAGGGGGCGCTTGTTAATGAAAAACTGTTTTTT. Together with reference TRBV5-8 and TRBJ1-4, the CDR3 gives the full variable domain: EAGVTQSPTHLIKTRGQQATLRCSPISGHTSVYWYQQALGLGLQFLLWYDEGEERNRGNFPPRFSGRQFPNYSSELNVNALELEDSALYLCASSLGQGALVNEKLFFGSGTQLSVL.

Only one count was recorded for this clone. The chain uses TRBV5-1 and TRBJ1-2; weak D call: TRBD1 (5 bases). V was clipped by 2 bases and J by 7 bases, with 18 bases between them. The CDR3 consists of 15 residues. Germline V gene sequence: CDR1 SGHRS, CDR2 YFSETQ. CDR3 residues: CASSFGSHLDSGYTF. CDR3 nucleotide sequence: TGCGCCAGCAGCTTCGGCAGTCATTTAGACAGTGGCTACACCTTC.

In this sample, this clone turned up once. The rearrangement uses TRBV6-5 and TRBJ2-3, with TRBD2 matching over 11 bases. The germline CDR1 and CDR2 sequences are MNHEY and SVGAGI. This CDR3 is 13 amino acids long. The V segment lost 10 bases and the J segment 7 bases; nucleotides outside the gene matches: 7. In DNA, the CDR3 is TGTGCCACCTTTAGCGGGAGGGGAAATACGCAGTATTTT. The encoded protein is CATFSGRGNTQYF.

The chain recombines TRBV7-3 with TRBJ1-4; D is unresolved. Germline values: CDR1 SGHTA, CDR2 FQGTGA. This CDR3 has 14 amino acids. V lost 3 bases and J lost 6, with 11 bases in between. This CDR3 reads CASSFGGSDEKLFF. The CDR3, as DNA: TGTGCCAGCAGCTTCGGAGGGTCCGATGAAAAACTGTTTTTT.